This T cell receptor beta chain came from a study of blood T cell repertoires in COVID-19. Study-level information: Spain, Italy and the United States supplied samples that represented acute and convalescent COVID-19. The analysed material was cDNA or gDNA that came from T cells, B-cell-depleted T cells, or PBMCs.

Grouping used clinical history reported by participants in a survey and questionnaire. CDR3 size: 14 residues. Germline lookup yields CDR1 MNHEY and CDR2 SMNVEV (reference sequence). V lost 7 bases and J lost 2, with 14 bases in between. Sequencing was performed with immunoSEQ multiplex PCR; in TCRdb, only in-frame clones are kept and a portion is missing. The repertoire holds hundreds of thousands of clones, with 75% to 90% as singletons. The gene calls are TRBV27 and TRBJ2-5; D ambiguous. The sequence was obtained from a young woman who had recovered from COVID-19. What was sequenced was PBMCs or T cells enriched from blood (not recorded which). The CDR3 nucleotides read TGTGCCAGCACCTCAGTAGACAATCAAGAGACCCAGTACTTC. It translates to CASTSVDNQETQYF.